This T cell receptor beta chain is from a study of type 1 and type 2 diabetes patients. Study background: The cohort mixed type 1 diabetes, type 2 diabetes and nondiabetic donors.

PCR was run on genomic DNA. The TCR beta CDR3 region was amplified using 30 forward and 13 reverse primers. TCRdb analysed the multiplex PCR reads with MiXCR anew, one entry per CDR3 protein. The sample shows about 290,000 distinct CDR3 sequences, approximately 50% of them seen only once. No donor had another autoimmune disease or recent infection within four weeks. Roughly 10 milliliters of peripheral blood were collected from each participant. Note on this clonotype: Lacking the conserved final phenylalanine or tryptophan, this CDR3 likely reflects a read error.

The clonotype was recovered from a man aged 18 to 29 with type 2 diabetes. The sample was peripheral blood mononuclear cells (PBMCs).

The CDR3 protein is CATSTHKGTQYL. The CDR3 DNA reads as TGTGCCACCAGCACTCACAAGGGGACCCAGTACCTC. The rearrangement joins TRBV15 to TRBJ2-5; D unresolved. Trimming removed 4 bases from V and 7 bases from J, with 10 bases in between. There are 12 residues in the CDR3. The V gene's germline CDR1 is LNHNV and CDR2 YYDKDF (reference sequence).